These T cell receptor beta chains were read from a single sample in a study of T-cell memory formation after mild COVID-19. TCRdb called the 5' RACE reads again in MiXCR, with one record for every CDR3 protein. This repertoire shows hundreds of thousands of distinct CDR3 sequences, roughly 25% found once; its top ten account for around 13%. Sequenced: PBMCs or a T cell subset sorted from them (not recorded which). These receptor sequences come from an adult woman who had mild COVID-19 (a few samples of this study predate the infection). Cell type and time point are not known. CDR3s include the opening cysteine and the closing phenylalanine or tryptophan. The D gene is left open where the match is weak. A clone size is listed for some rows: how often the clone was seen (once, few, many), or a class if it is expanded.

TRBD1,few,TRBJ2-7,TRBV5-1,TGCGCCAGTGGGACAGGTGGGACCTCCTACGAGCAGTACTTC,CASGTGGTSYEQYF
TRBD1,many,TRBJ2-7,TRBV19,TGTGCCAGTAGTATAGGGACAGGGTCGTCCTACGAGCAGTACTTC,CASSIGTGSSYEQYF
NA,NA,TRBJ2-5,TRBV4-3,TGCGCCAGCAGCCAAGATTGGAGGCCACAAGAGACCCAGTACTTC,CASSQDWRPQETQYF
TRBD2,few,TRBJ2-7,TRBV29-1,TGCAGCGCCCAGACTCGGGAGGGGGGTCAGTCGTACTTC,CSAQTREGGQSYF
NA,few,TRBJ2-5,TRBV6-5,TGTGCCAGCAGTTACGGTACAGGGACGGGGGAGACCCAGTACTTC,CASSYGTGTGETQYF
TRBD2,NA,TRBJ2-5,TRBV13,TGTGCCAGCAGCTTAGGACTAGCGGGAGGGCCGGGAGAGACCCAGTACTTC,CASSLGLAGGPGETQYF
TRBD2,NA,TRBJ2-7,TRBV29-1,TGCAGCGTTGAGTCCAGGGAGGGGACTTACGAGCAGTACTTC,CSVESREGTYEQYF
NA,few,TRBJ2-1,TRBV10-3,TGTGCCATCAGGAGGGGGGGAGACTCCTACAATGAGCAGTTCTTC,CAIRRGGDSYNEQFF
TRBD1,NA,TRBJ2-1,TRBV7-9,TGTGCCAGCAGGGATGGACAGGGGGCCGATGAGCAGTTCTTC,CASRDGQGADEQFF
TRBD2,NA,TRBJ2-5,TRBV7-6,TGTGCCAGCAGCTTAGTGCCGGGACTAGCGGGGGTAACTGAGTACCAAGAGACCCAGTACTTC,CASSLVPGLAGVTEYQETQYF
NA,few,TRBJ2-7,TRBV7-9,TGTGCCAGCAGCCACCAGGGGTACGCATACGAGCAGTACTTC,CASSHQGYAYEQYF
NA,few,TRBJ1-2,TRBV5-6,TGTGCCAGCAGCTTGGGGGGGGTTCCCTATGGCTACACCTTC,CASSLGGVPYGYTF
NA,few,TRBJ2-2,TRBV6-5,TGTGCCAGCAGTTACCGGGCCTACACCGGGGAGCTGTTTTTT,CASSYRAYTGELFF
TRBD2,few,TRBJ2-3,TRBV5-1,TGCGCCAGCCACAACAGACTAGCGGGGGGGCTGGATACGCAGTATTTT,CASHNRLAGGLDTQYF
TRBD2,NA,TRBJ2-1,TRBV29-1,TGCAGCGTTGGAATTGGTGCGGGGGTATTTTTGGATGAGCAGTTCTTC,CSVGIGAGVFLDEQFF
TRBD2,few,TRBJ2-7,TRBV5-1,TGCGCCAGCAGCTTGGTAGGGACTAGCGGGACCTACGAGCAGTACTTC,CASSLVGTSGTYEQYF
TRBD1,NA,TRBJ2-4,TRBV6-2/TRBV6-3,TGTGCCAGCAGTTACTTGTCGGGACAGACAAACATTCAGTACTTC,CASSYLSGQTNIQYF